The 13 T cell receptor beta chains reported below all come from one sample, sequenced in a study of T cell repertoires in cytomegalovirus infection. For these TCRs, the target antigens are not known. TCRdb re-derived calls from the reads in MiXCR, one entry per CDR3 protein. The sample consists of roughly 120,000 distinct CDR3 sequences, over 25% of them appearing once. The source was CD8+ T cells from cultured PBMCs, collected from culture after CMV antigen stimulation. These receptor sequences come from a human donor in good health (CMV status not recorded). Some clones in this sample may be carry-over from other donors' samples.

The chain has TRBV4-1 and TRBJ1-2, with 9 bases that match TRBD1. Germline V gives CDR1 MGHRA, CDR2 YSYEKL. The CDR3 loop spans 17 amino acids. Trimming cost V 2 bases and J 6 bases; bases outside gene matches: 13. CDR3 DNA: TGCGCCAGCAGCCAACGGGAGGACAGGGGACGTCGGGATGGCTACACCTTC. It specifies CASSQREDRGRRDGYTF.

This chain joins TRBV18 and TRBJ2-1; D remains unclear. From germline, CDR1 is KGHSH and CDR2 LQKENI. The V end was cut by 1 base, the J end by 4 bases, with 14 bases between. This CDR3 contains 16 residues. The CDR3 bases are TGTGCCAGCTCACCACTTGATCGGACGAGGTACAATGAGCAGTTCTTC. It translates to CASSPLDRTRYNEQFF.

V gene TRBV27 combines with J gene TRBJ2-7, with D possibly matching TRBD1 (7 bases). Germline values: CDR1 MNHEY, CDR2 SMNVEV (reference sequence). This CDR3 spans 14 amino acids. V shed 3 bases and J shed 3 bases, with 12 bases lying between them. The CDR3 sequence: CASSLAGQFYEQYF. The CDR3 DNA reads TGTGCCAGCAGTTTGGCGGGACAGTTCTACGAGCAGTACTTC.

This clonotype appeared a single time. The CDR3 protein is CASSLEAERVNTEAFF. In DNA, the CDR3 is TGCGCCAGCAGCTTGGAGGCAGAACGGGTGAACACTGAAGCTTTCTTT. V usage is TRBV5-1 and J usage is TRBJ1-1; D gene unclear. The CDR3 consists of 16 residues. Trimming removed 0 bases at V and 0 bases at J, with 12 bases between. Germline lookup yields CDR1 SGHRS and CDR2 YFSETQ.

This clonotype appeared a few times. The gene calls are TRBV7-9 and TRBJ2-1; D uncertain. The CDR3 has 12 residues. With 3 bases removed from V and 2 bases from J, the gap between germline ends came to 2 bases. Germline CDR1 and CDR2: SEHNR and FQNEAQ (reference sequence). CDR3 nucleotides: TGTGCCAGCAGCTTGACCTACAATGAGCAGTTCTTC. This translates into CASSLTYNEQFF.

In this sample, this clonotype turned up a few times. The gene calls are TRBV28 and TRBJ2-1; 7 bases line up with TRBD2. Germline V lookup: CDR1 MDHEN, CDR2 SYDVKM. Unmatched junction bases numbered 11, after V lost 3 bases and J lost 9 bases. CDR3 size: 15 residues. Here the CDR3 reads CASSFYPGGGTEQFF. CDR3 DNA sequence: TGTGCCAGCAGTTTTTATCCGGGGGGAGGAACTGAGCAGTTCTTC.

The chain couples TRBV7-9 to TRBJ2-3; the D gene is possibly TRBD2 (7 bases). Germline CDR1 SEHNR, CDR2 FQNEAQ (reference sequence). This CDR3 is built from 15 residues. Trimming stripped 7 bases from V and 2 bases from J, with 16 bases between. The CDR3 coding sequence is TGTGCCAGCATCATCGGGGGGCAGGACACAGATACGCAGTATTTT. This gives the protein CASIIGGQDTDTQYF.

This clonotype was observed a few times. The CDR3 spells CASSIGLGFSYNEQFF. For the CDR3, the DNA is TGTGCCAGTAGTATAGGATTAGGATTCTCCTACAATGAGCAGTTCTTC. The V gene is TRBV19, the J gene TRBJ2-1, with unresolved D. Germline loops: CDR1 LNHDA, CDR2 SQIVND (reference sequence). Trimming shortened V by 1 base and J by 0 bases, and 10 bases separated the two germline ends. The CDR3 loop spans 16 amino acids.

This clonotype showed up just a few times. The genes are TRBV7-9 and TRBJ2-3; unclear D gene. The CDR3 spans 13 residues. Trimming left V 5 bases short and J 6 bases short, with 12 bases between. The germline V gene encodes CDR1 SEHNR and CDR2 FQNEAQ (reference sequence). The CDR3 spells CASSPPVADTQYF. The CDR3 nucleotides are TGTGCCAGCAGCCCGCCCGTGGCGGATACGCAGTATTTT.

Regarding this clonotype: At one end the junction does not follow the germline gene, possibly because of a read error. The chain has TRBV6-5 and TRBJ1-5; D is possibly TRBD1 (5 bases). CDR3 length equals 13 residues. Germline V gene data show CDR1 as MNHEY and CDR2 as SVGAGI. CDR3 in amino acids: CASSLSGNQHQHF. CDR3 nucleotides: TGTGCCAGCAGTTTATCAGGGAATCAGCACCAGCATTTT.

This clonotype was picked up one time. V gene TRBV4-1 combines with J gene TRBJ2-5; D gene unclear. The CDR3 sequence is 15 residues long. V was shortened by 1 base and J by 5 bases, with 14 bases between the two germline ends. Germline CDR1 MGHRA, CDR2 YSYEKL. The DNA of the CDR3 is TGCGCCAGCAGCCAAGTAGATCAAGGCGTGGAGACCCAGTACTTC. Its translation: CASSQVDQGVETQYF.

This clonotype showed up just a few times. The gene calls are TRBV6-6 and TRBJ1-5; TRBD1 might be the D (6 bases). The V and J ends lost 5 bases and 7 bases respectively, with 15 bases between them. The CDR3 loop spans 14 amino acids. Germline V CDR1 and CDR2: MNHNY, SVGAGI (reference sequence). The CDR3 DNA sequence: TGTGCCAGCAGTGCCCCAGGGGAAGGGCAGCCCCAGCATTTT. As protein: CASSAPGEGQPQHF.

For this clonotype: Mismatch with germline at one junction end may stem from a read error. V gene TRBV5-3 combines with J gene TRBJ1-1, with D tentatively TRBD1 (5 bases). TRBV5-3 qualifies as an ORF whose function is uncertain. The CDR3 length is 18 residues. The CDR3 spells CASSLASNPATGRSQAFF. The CDR3 nucleotides are TGTGCCAGCAGCTTGGCCTCAAACCCCGCAACGGGGCGCAGTCAGGCTTTCTTT.